Following are 2 T cell receptor beta chains from one sample sequenced in a study of T-cell reconstitution after alpha-beta-depleted transplantation in children. As it was prepared, the TCRbeta library received unique molecular identifiers. One entry per CDR3 protein results from TCRdb running MiXCR on the PCR reads. The sample gives around 500,000 distinct CDR3 sequences, around 13% of which show up once; 5% to 6% is in the top ten. Sequenced material: PBMCs from the stem cell graft donor, taken from the stem cell graft. Receptors were obtained from a human donor who donated a stem cell graft to a child with combined immunodeficiency.

This chain connects TRBV19 to TRBJ2-7; 13 bases are shared with TRBD2. The germline V gene encodes CDR1 LNHDA and CDR2 SQIVND (reference sequence). The J segment lost 2 bases and the V segment lost 4 bases, leaving 2 bases of the junction unmatched. This CDR3 region has 15 residues. CDR3 in amino acids: CASSTLAGGPYEQYF. In DNA, the CDR3 is TGTGCCAGTAGTACACTAGCGGGAGGGCCCTACGAGCAGTACTTC. The whole variable domain, remainder taken from reference TRBV19 and TRBJ2-7, is DGGITQSPKYLFRKEGQNVTLSCEQNLNHDAMYWYRQDPGQGLRLIYYSQIVNDFQKGDIAEGYSVSREKKESFPLTVTSAQKNPTAFYLCASSTLAGGPYEQYFGPGTRLTVT.

The V and J genes are TRBV10-3 and TRBJ1-1; D ambiguous. The ends were cut back, 4 bases at V and 1 base at J, with 7 bases in the middle. The CDR3 is 13 residues long. Germline V gene lookup returns CDR1 ENHRY and CDR2 SYGVKD. CDR3 residues: CAISVEGNTEAFF. CDR3 DNA sequence: TGTGCCATCAGTGTGGAGGGGAACACTGAAGCTTTCTTT.